A single sample gave rise to the 21 T cell receptor beta chains below, sequenced in a study of regulatory T cells in long-lasting Graves disease. Building of the TCR beta libraries involved iRepertoire HTBI primers and Arm-PCR of CDR3 regions. Using its own MiXCR run on the multiplex PCR reads, TCRdb lists one record per CDR3 protein. Found here are about 470,000 distinct CDR3 sequences, around 14% of them singletons; the top ten hold around 15%. Time point defined: newly diagnosed GD, antithyroid drugs for less than 3 months. From RNA extracted from PBMCs, the TCR library was made. These data were also reused for a study on T cells in Graves' hyperthyroidism and ophthalmopathy.

Sample: peripheral blood mononuclear cells (PBMCs), taken at new diagnosis, from a patient treated with antithyroid drugs. These receptor sequences come from a woman aged 25 to 39 with Graves disease.

In this sample, this clonotype turned up a few times. The V call is TRBV6-4, the J call TRBJ2-6; TRBD1 aligns across 11 bases. Germline V gene data show CDR1 as MRHNA and CDR2 as SNTAGT. After removal of 2 bases from V and 0 bases from J, the junction contained 0 bases not matched to a gene. The CDR3 has 17 amino acids. CDR3 protein: CASSDGTGGSGANVLTF. The CDR3 coding sequence is TGTGCCAGCAGTGACGGGACAGGGGGCTCTGGGGCCAACGTCCTGACTTTC.

This clonotype showed up many times. J is TRBJ1-1 and V is TRBV20-1, with D perhaps TRBD1 (5 bases). The CDR3 runs 15 residues. Germline lookup yields CDR1 DFQATT and CDR2 SNEGSKA (reference sequence). Deletions cut 0 bases from V and 3 bases from J, with 14 bases between. In DNA, the CDR3 is TGCAGTGCTAGAGATCTCCCCAAAGGGGACACTGAAGCTTTCTTT. It is translated as CSARDLPKGDTEAFF.

This clonotype was counted only a few times. The chain employs TRBV7-2 and TRBJ1-3; maybe TRBD1 (6 bases). V lost 1 base to trimming and J lost 6 bases, with 19 bases between them. CDR1 SGHTA and CDR2 FQGNSA come from the germline V gene. This CDR3 contains 17 residues. The CDR3 here is CASSLVGAGTLENTIYF. The CDR3 DNA is TGTGCCAGCAGCTTAGTGGGCGCCGGGACATTAGAAAACACCATATATTTT.

This clonotype was detected many times. The chain employs TRBV11-2 and TRBJ2-5, with TRBD2 identical over 10 bases. Germline CDR1 reads SGHAT; CDR2 reads FQNNGV. The junction had 2 bases not matched to a gene; V was cut back by 0 bases and J by 4 bases. The CDR3 extends over 15 amino acids. The CDR3 DNA reads TGTGCCAGCAGCTTAGATGCTAGCGGGAGAGAGACCCAGTACTTC. Translated: CASSLDASGRETQYF.

This clonotype has ten or more counts. CDR3 sequence: CASSPSVRGSYEQYF. The CDR3 region has the DNA TGTGCCAGCAGCCCATCGGTCCGGGGTTCCTACGAGCAGTACTTC. This chain links TRBV11-2 with TRBJ2-7; D might be TRBD2 (5 bases). Germline CDR1 is SGHAT and CDR2 is FQNNGV. The CDR3 is 15 residues long. The V end lost 5 bases, the J end lost 1 base, and 15 bases lay between the germline ends.

The sample holds many counts of this clonotype. The chain links TRBV20-1 to TRBJ2-1, with D hard to call. Germline CDR1 is DFQATT and CDR2 is SNEGSKA (reference sequence). V lost 2 bases and J 6 bases, leaving 14 bases between the germline ends. This CDR3 region has 14 residues. DNA for the CDR3: TGCAGTGCTAGAAATTTAGGAGTAGGCAATGAGCAGTTCTTC. This encodes CSARNLGVGNEQFF.

This clonotype was recorded a few times. V usage is TRBV28 and J usage is TRBJ1-5; D is unclear. CDR1 is MDHEN, CDR2 SYDVKM, per germline. This CDR3 has 16 amino acids. V was shortened by 5 bases and J by 5 bases, with 19 bases between the two germline ends. In DNA, the CDR3 is TGTGCCAGCAGTCCAAGGACTCGTAATTATTATCAGCCCCAGCATTTT. Translating gives CASSPRTRNYYQPQHF.

The rearrangement joins TRBV24-1 to TRBJ2-7; 10 nucleotides agree with TRBD1. Germline lookup yields CDR1 KGHDR and CDR2 SFDVKD. V dropped 2 bases and J dropped 3; count of bases not matched to a gene: 3. This CDR3 region has 15 residues. The CDR3 DNA reads TGTGCCACCAGTGATTCCGGACAGGGGGGCTACGAGCAGTACTTC. It translates to CATSDSGQGGYEQYF.

This chain joins TRBV12-3 or TRBV12-4 and TRBJ1-4; tentatively, D is TRBD1 (6 bases). This CDR3 has 14 amino acids. The germline V and J ends were trimmed by 6 bases and 7 bases, with 15 bases remaining between them. CDR3 sequence reads: CASSLRGGAEKLFF. The CDR3 DNA reads as TGTGCCAGCAGCCTCCGGGGGGGGGCTGAAAAACTGTTTTTT.

This clonotype was seen a few times. The chain couples TRBV6-2 or TRBV6-3 to TRBJ1-2; 7 nucleotides match TRBD1. This CDR3 region has 13 residues. After removal of 5 bases from V and 4 bases from J, the junction contained 4 bases not matched to a gene. Germline-derived CDR1 and CDR2 are MNHEY and SVGEGT. CDR3 amino acids: CASSRTGAYGYTF. The CDR3 nucleotides read TGTGCCAGCAGTCGAACAGGGGCCTATGGCTACACCTTC.

This clonotype was recorded many times. CDR3 sequence reads: CASSQAIPSNTGELFF. The DNA of the CDR3 is TGTGCCAGCAGCCAAGCAATTCCTTCGAACACCGGGGAGCTGTTTTTT. The gene calls are TRBV3-1 and TRBJ2-2; D call uncertain. Trimming left V 1 base short and J 0 bases short, with 9 bases between. The length of the CDR3 is 16 residues. From germline, CDR1 is LGHDT and CDR2 YNNKEL (reference sequence).

This clonotype has at least ten counts. This chain links TRBV2 with TRBJ2-1, with D possibly matching TRBD1 (7 bases). The V gene lost 0 bases and the J gene lost 6 bases, with 15 bases spanning the gap. Germline CDR1 and CDR2: SNHLY and FYNNEI. The CDR3 has 16 amino acids. Here the CDR3 DNA reads TGTGCCAGCAGTGAAGCGCAGGCAGGGGGGACCAATGAGCAGTTCTTC. It translates to CASSEAQAGGTNEQFF.

The chain carries TRBV4-1 and TRBJ1-2, with unresolved D. Germline V gene lookup returns CDR1 MGHRA and CDR2 YSYEKL. The CDR3 consists of 15 residues. V was cut by 1 base and J by 2 bases, with 11 bases left in between. This CDR3 is CASSQVGRYNYGYTF. CDR3 in DNA: TGCGCCAGCAGCCAAGTAGGACGGTACAACTATGGCTACACCTTC.

There are many counts of this clonotype. CDR3 bases: TGTGCCAGCAGCGTAGGGGGCGGGACCGGCACAGATACGCAGTATTTT. The encoded protein is CASSVGGGTGTDTQYF. The genes are TRBV9 and TRBJ2-3; maybe TRBD2 (6 bases). Per the germline V gene, CDR1 is SGDLS and CDR2 is YYNGEE. V was cut by 0 bases and J by 1 base, with 12 bases left in between. This CDR3 region has 16 residues. The full variable domain, its missing parts supplied by reference TRBV9 and TRBJ2-3, is DSGVTQTPKHLITATGQRVTLRCSPRSGDLSVYWYQQSLDQGLQFLIQYYNGEERAKGNILERFSAQQFPDLHSELNLSSLELGDSALYFCASSVGGGTGTDTQYFGPGTRLTVL.

This clonotype appeared many times. V and J are TRBV12-3 or TRBV12-4 and TRBJ1-1; D remains unclear. V shed 2 bases and J shed 4 bases, with 11 bases lying between them. This CDR3 region has 14 residues. CDR3 protein: CASSLLQASTEAFF. DNA for the CDR3: TGTGCCAGCAGTTTACTCCAGGCTAGCACTGAAGCTTTCTTT.

This clonotype was seen repeatedly, ten times or more. The chain combines TRBV11-2 with TRBJ2-3; 11 bases line up with TRBD2. The CDR3 sequence is 16 residues long. The J segment lost 8 bases and the V segment lost 5 bases, leaving 12 bases of the junction unmatched. Germline lookup yields CDR1 SGHAT and CDR2 FQNNGV. The CDR3 reads CASSPTSGIRQGTQYF. DNA of the CDR3: TGTGCCAGCAGCCCGACTAGCGGGATAAGGCAGGGTACGCAGTATTTT.

The chain combines TRBV5-1 with TRBJ2-7, with 8 bases aligning to TRBD2. Germline CDR1 SGHRS, CDR2 YFSETQ. Unmatched junction bases numbered 3, after V lost 0 bases and J lost 4 bases. The CDR3 is 14 residues long. This chain's CDR3 is CASSLASGLYEQYF. CDR3 nucleotides: TGCGCCAGCAGCTTGGCTAGCGGGCTTTACGAGCAGTACTTC.

There are a few counts of this clonotype. The CDR3 region is CASSSWQGNYGYTF. The CDR3 nucleotides read TGTGCCAGCAGTTCATGGCAGGGAAACTATGGCTACACCTTC. V gene TRBV28 combines with J gene TRBJ1-2; D possibly corresponds to TRBD1 (5 bases). The germline gives CDR1 MDHEN, CDR2 SYDVKM. V lost 4 bases to trimming and J lost 2 bases, with 11 bases between them. The CDR3 has 14 amino acids.

This clonotype was detected a few times. The chain is built from TRBV13 and TRBJ2-1; D not resolved. The CDR3 spans 14 residues. Between the trimmed V and J ends, which lost 5 bases and 6 bases, there was a span of 14 bases. Germline CDR1 PRHDT, CDR2 FYEKMQ (reference sequence). The CDR3 region has the DNA TGTGCCAGCAGCCCGGATTTAGCTCCCAATGAGCAGTTCTTC. This codes for CASSPDLAPNEQFF.

Many counts were recorded for this clonotype. The gene calls are TRBV29-1 and TRBJ2-1, with 14 positions matching TRBD2. This CDR3 has 16 amino acids. Germline values: CDR1 SQVTM, CDR2 ANQGSEA. Trimming cost V 1 base and J 4 bases; bases outside gene matches: 3. The CDR3 spells CSVEAGTSGSYNEQFF. The CDR3 nucleotides read TGCAGCGTTGAAGCGGGGACTAGCGGGAGTTACAATGAGCAGTTCTTC.

This clonotype has a count of ten or more. The genes are TRBV4-2 and TRBJ2-1, with unresolved D. Trimming left V 3 bases short and J 8 bases short, with 11 bases between. Germline V gene sequence: CDR1 LGHNA, CDR2 YNFKEQ. The CDR3 sequence is 13 residues long. The CDR3 is CASSQRQQYEQFF. The CDR3 DNA reads TGTGCCAGCAGCCAGCGGCAGCAGTATGAGCAGTTCTTC.